This TCR beta chain was captured in a study of blood T cell repertoires in COVID-19. Study-level information: Samples of COVID-19 (acute and convalescent) were obtained from the United States, Italy and Spain.

V trimming: 7 bases; J trimming: 9 bases; junction bases outside the gene matches: 9. Germline V lookup: CDR1 SNHLY, CDR2 FYNNEI. The CDR3 has 13 residues. Using immunoSEQ multiplex PCR, the repertoire was profiled, and TCRdb retains in-frame clones only, with some absent. Of over 85,000 clones listed, around 84% are singletons. The gene calls are TRBV2 and TRBJ2-1, with 7 bases lining up with TRBD2. This TCR derives from an elderly man with acute or convalescent COVID-19. The specimen was peripheral blood. The chain's CDR3 is CASMAGESGEQFF. For the CDR3, the DNA is TGTGCCAGCATGGCGGGAGAGTCAGGTGAGCAGTTCTTC.